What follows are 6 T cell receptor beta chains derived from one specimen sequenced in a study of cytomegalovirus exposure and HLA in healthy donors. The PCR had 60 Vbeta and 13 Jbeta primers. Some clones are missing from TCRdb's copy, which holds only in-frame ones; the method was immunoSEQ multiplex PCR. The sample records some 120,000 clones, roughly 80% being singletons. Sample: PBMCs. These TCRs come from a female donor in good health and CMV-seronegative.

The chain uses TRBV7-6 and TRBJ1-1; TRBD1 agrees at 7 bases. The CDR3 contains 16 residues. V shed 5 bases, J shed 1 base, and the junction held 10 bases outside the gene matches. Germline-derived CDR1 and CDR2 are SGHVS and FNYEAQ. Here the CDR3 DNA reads TGTGCCAGCAGCCTTAGGGGGCCCCCACAGAACACTGAAGCTTTCTTT. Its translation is CASSLRGPPQNTEAFF. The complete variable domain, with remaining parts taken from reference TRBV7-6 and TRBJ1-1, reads GAGVSQSPRYKVTKRGQDVALRCDPISGHVSLYWYRQALGQGPEFLTYFNYEAQQDKSGLPNDRFSAERPEGSISTLTIQRTEQRDSAMYRCASSLRGPPQNTEAFFGQGTRLTVV.

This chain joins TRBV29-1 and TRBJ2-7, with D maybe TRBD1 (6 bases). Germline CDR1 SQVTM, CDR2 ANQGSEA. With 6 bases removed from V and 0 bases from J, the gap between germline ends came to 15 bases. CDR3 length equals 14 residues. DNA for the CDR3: TGCAGCGTCGCAAACAGGGAAGGCTCCTACGAGCAGTACTTC. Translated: CSVANREGSYEQYF.

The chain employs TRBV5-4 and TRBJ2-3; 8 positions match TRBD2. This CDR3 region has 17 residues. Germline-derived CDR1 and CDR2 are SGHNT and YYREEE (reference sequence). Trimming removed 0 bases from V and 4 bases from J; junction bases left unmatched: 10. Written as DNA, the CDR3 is TGTGCCAGCAGCTTGGAACTTCTCAGCGGGGGTGCAGATACGCAGTATTTT. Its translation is CASSLELLSGGADTQYF.

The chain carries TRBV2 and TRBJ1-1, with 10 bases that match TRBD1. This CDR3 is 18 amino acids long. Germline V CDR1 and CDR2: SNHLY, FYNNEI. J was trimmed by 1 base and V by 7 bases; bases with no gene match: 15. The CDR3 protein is CASTQEDRGIGWNTEAFF. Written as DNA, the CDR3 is TGTGCCAGCACCCAAGAGGACAGGGGGATTGGATGGAACACTGAAGCTTTCTTT.

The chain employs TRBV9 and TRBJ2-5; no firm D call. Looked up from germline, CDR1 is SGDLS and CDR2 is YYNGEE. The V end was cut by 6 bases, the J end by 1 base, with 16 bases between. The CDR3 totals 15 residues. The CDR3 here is CASTAGTLSQETQYF. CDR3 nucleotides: TGTGCCAGCACAGCAGGTACCCTGAGCCAAGAGACCCAGTACTTC.

CDR3: CASDEGTGNSPLHF. The CDR3 bases are TGCGCCAGCGACGAGGGGACAGGGAATTCACCCCTCCACTTT. The J gene is TRBJ1-6, the V gene TRBV5-1; the match to TRBD1 covers 9 bases. This CDR3 is 14 amino acids long. Germline CDR1 reads SGHRS; CDR2 reads YFSETQ. J gave up 7 bases and V 7 bases, and 6 bases lay outside the gene matches. Together with reference TRBV5-1 and TRBJ1-6, the CDR3 gives the full variable domain: KAGVTQTPRYLIKTRGQQVTLSCSPISGHRSVSWYQQTPGQGLQFLFEYFSETQRNKGNFPGRFSGRQFSNSRSEMNVSTLELGDSALYLCASDEGTGNSPLHFGNGTRLTVT.